This T cell receptor (beta chain) originates from a study of T-cell memory formation after mild COVID-19. Study-level information: In these data, TCR clusters were largely donor specific. Notes on the study in general: Researchers found some responding clones in pre-infection memory, a sign that cross-reactive memory joined.

A note on this clonotype: Its antigen is unknown.

With constant-segment primers, 5'RACE yielded cDNA libraries of TCR alpha and TCR beta that carried sample barcodes and UMIs. In TCRdb, the 5' RACE reads were re-called with MiXCR into one record per CDR3 protein. This table has about 560,000 distinct CDR3 sequences, about a sixth appearing once. Germline loops: CDR1 SGHTA, CDR2 FQGNSA. Trimming cost V 2 bases and J 3 bases, with 13 bases left between them. The CDR3 runs 15 residues. The material sequenced was PBMCs or a T cell subset sorted from them (not recorded which). The receptor comes from an adult woman who had mild COVID-19 (a few samples of this study predate the infection). Cell type and time point are not known. The J gene is TRBJ2-5, the V gene TRBV7-2; maybe TRBD2 (6 bases). This CDR3 is CASSLFSRREETQYF. The CDR3, as DNA: TGTGCCAGCAGCTTATTTTCGCGGAGGGAAGAGACCCAGTACTTC.